This T cell receptor beta chain is drawn from a study of T cell responses to AZD1222 COVID-19 vaccine. CDR3 length: 16 amino acids. The V gene's germline CDR1 is MNHEY and CDR2 SVGEGT. J gave up 5 bases and V 6 bases, and 13 bases lay outside the gene matches. Study-wide results and limits: Possibly, clonal diversity was underestimated; donors were largely white British and included more females. At baseline, seropositivity was found in only a handful of AZD1222 recipients.

Comment on this clone: The antigen remains unidentified.

The method was immunoSEQ multiplex PCR; TCRdb's version includes in-frame clones alone and lacks a portion of them. The table shows approximately 150,000 clones, with roughly 91% occurring only once. Sequencing used peripheral blood, obtained on day 0 of AZD1222 vaccination. V and J are TRBV6-2 or TRBV6-3 and TRBJ2-7, with 10 bases lining up with TRBD2. The clonotype originates from an adult in good health. The CDR3 DNA reads TGTGCCAGCAGCTGGGGAGCTAGCGGGAGTATCGACGAGCAGTACTTC. Protein sequence: CASSWGASGSIDEQYF.